In this sample, the clone carrying this TCR beta chain turned up many times. As yet, its antigen is unknown. The data stem from a study of breast tumors, draining lymph nodes, adjacent tissues. Germline lookup yields CDR1 PRHDT and CDR2 FYEKMQ (reference sequence). Germline trimming cut 4 bases from V and 0 bases from J; bases unmatched to any gene: 17. This CDR3 is built from 20 residues. Study-wide findings and caveats: Tumor repertoires ranked between lymph nodes and nontumor tissue in diversity, with V and J gene preferences.

Each CDR3 protein gets one entry after TCRdb re-called the multiplex PCR reads with MiXCR. This table has under 70,000 distinct CDR3 sequences, less than 50% appearing once. This sequence originates from a female donor with breast cancer. Some clones in this sample may be carry-over from other donors' samples. The chain uses TRBV13 and TRBJ2-7, with TRBD1 matching over 11 bases. The sequenced sample was breast tumor tissue. The CDR3 nucleotides read TGTGCCAGCAGCTCCCCACCGGGACAGGGGGATGGTGGGAGCTCCTACGAGCAGTACTTC. Translation gives CASSSPPGQGDGGSSYEQYF.